The T cell receptor (beta chain) under discussion was sequenced for a study of blood T cell repertoires in COVID-19. Trimming left V 8 bases short and J 7 bases short, with 12 bases between. CDR3 length: 11 amino acids. Germline V gives CDR1 MNHEY, CDR2 SVGAGI. Repertoires were generated with immunoSEQ multiplex PCR, while TCRdb's copy carries only in-frame clones and drops some. The table includes tens of thousands of clones, approximately 80% detected once. Sequencing was performed on peripheral blood. The rearrangement joins TRBV6-5 to TRBJ2-7; D not resolved. This sequence originates from a woman aged 55-69 years with acute or convalescent COVID-19. The CDR3 loop is CASGPGREQYF. CDR3 nucleotide sequence: TGTGCCAGCGGCCCAGGCCGGGAGCAGTACTTC.